This T cell receptor beta chain was profiled in a study of identical twins. Whole-study results and caveats: Beta out-of-frame twin sharing showed a weaker excess. Clonotypes of the beta chain that were abundant in cord blood carried fewer insertions (memory repertoires showed none). In zero-insertion analyses, partial confounding could arise from invariant MAIT and iNKT cells.

This clonotype was observed a handful of times. Its antigen is not known. V lost 1 base and J lost 0, with 10 bases in between. The CDR3 totals 16 residues. TCRdb fed the 5' RACE reads into MiXCR, producing one record per CDR3 protein. This sample has fewer than 450,000 distinct CDR3 sequences, with approximately 10% found just once. Healthy Caucasians alone served as donors. Sequencing was performed on naive T cells sorted from blood. The source is a woman in her forties or fifties in good health. This rearrangement joins TRBV12-3 or TRBV12-4 to TRBJ2-1; D uncertain. The CDR3: CASSLGQRSSYNEQFF. CDR3 sequence (DNA): TGTGCCAGCAGTTTAGGTCAGAGAAGCTCCTACAATGAGCAGTTCTTC.